These 9 T cell receptor beta chains came from one sample sequenced in a study of cytomegalovirus exposure and HLA in healthy donors. Primers included in the PCR were 60 Vbeta and 13 Jbeta primers. Libraries were prepared by immunoSEQ multiplex PCR; TCRdb keeps only in-frame clonotypes and omits some of them. The listing records approximately 120,000 clones. The sequencing sample was made of PBMCs. The receptors shown here come from a young man in good health and CMV-seronegative.

The V call is TRBV6-1, the J call TRBJ2-1, with D perhaps TRBD2 (5 bases). V lost 10 bases to trimming and J lost 7 bases, with 14 bases between them. The CDR3 extends over 12 amino acids. CDR1 MNHNS and CDR2 SASEGT come from the germline V gene. DNA of the CDR3: TGTGCCATATCGAGGGCGTGGAATGAGCAGTTCTTC. Amino acid sequence: CAISRAWNEQFF.

The chain carries TRBV27 and TRBJ1-6; no firm D call. This CDR3 is 14 amino acids long. Germline V lookup: CDR1 MNHEY, CDR2 SMNVEV (reference sequence). Trimming shortened V by 4 bases and J by 8 bases, and 12 bases separated the two germline ends. CDR3 sequence: CASSWARPYSPLHF. The CDR3 DNA is TGTGCCAGCAGTTGGGCCAGACCCTATTCACCCCTCCACTTT.

The chain's CDR3 is CAWSVGPWGDSPLHF. As DNA, the CDR3 is TGTGCCTGGAGTGTTGGCCCATGGGGGGATTCACCCCTCCACTTT. This sequence joins TRBV30 and TRBJ1-6; D is perhaps TRBD1 (5 bases). Trimming removed 0 bases from V and 8 bases from J, with 14 bases in between. This CDR3 spans 15 amino acids. Germline V lookup: CDR1 GTSNPN, CDR2 SVGIG (reference sequence).

The chain has TRBV7-2 and TRBJ2-1; no reliable D call. Trimming left V 8 bases short and J 5 bases short, with 13 bases between. CDR1 is SGHTA and CDR2 is FQGNSA in the germline V gene. This CDR3 has 13 residues. CDR3 nucleotides: TGTGCCAGCCAGGTTGATCTAAACAATGAGCAGTTCTTC. It translates to CASQVDLNNEQFF.

The chain links TRBV11-2 to TRBJ2-7; TRBD1 is a possible D gene (5 bases). Germline V gene lookup returns CDR1 SGHAT and CDR2 FQNNGV. V lost 0 bases and J 1 base, leaving 16 bases between the germline ends. The CDR3 runs 17 residues. CDR3 region: CASSLDRRGLGSYEQYF. The CDR3 nucleotides read TGTGCCAGCAGCTTAGATCGTAGGGGCTTAGGGTCCTACGAGCAGTACTTC.

The chain couples TRBV28 to TRBJ1-2, with a tentative D call TRBD1 (6 bases). This CDR3 region has 14 residues. V lost 2 bases and J 3 bases, leaving 10 bases between the germline ends. Germline CDR1 reads MDHEN; CDR2 reads SYDVKM. The CDR3 DNA is TGTGCCAGCAGTTTAGGGTGGACAGACTATGGCTACACCTTC. Residues: CASSLGWTDYGYTF.

The V and J genes are TRBV7-6 and TRBJ2-7; 15 positions agree with TRBD2. The germline gives CDR1 SGHVS, CDR2 FNYEAQ. The CDR3 loop spans 16 amino acids. V dropped 5 bases and J dropped 1; count of bases not matched to a gene: 3. CDR3 DNA: TGTGCCAGCAGCGATGGACTAGCGGGAGGGTCCTACGAGCAGTACTTC. It encodes CASSDGLAGGSYEQYF.

This chain links TRBV4-1 with TRBJ1-4, with D possibly matching TRBD1 (5 bases). Trimming pared 0 bases from V and 3 bases from J, leaving 14 bases between. The CDR3 covers 17 residues. Germline CDR1 reads MGHRA; CDR2 reads YSYEKL. The CDR3 loop is CASSQDVATVSNEKLFF. The CDR3 bases are TGCGCCAGCAGCCAAGATGTGGCGACAGTGTCTAATGAAAAACTGTTTTTT.

The chain carries TRBV18 and TRBJ1-1, with D unclear. The germline V and J ends were trimmed by 8 bases and 0 bases, with 10 bases remaining between them. Germline V gene data show CDR1 as KGHSH and CDR2 as LQKENI. The CDR3 runs 13 residues. The CDR3 sequence: CASRENVNTEAFF. CDR3 DNA: TGTGCCAGCCGAGAGAATGTGAACACTGAAGCTTTCTTT.